These 20 T cell receptor beta chains came from one sample sequenced in a study of blood T cell repertoires in COVID-19. Sequencing was performed with immunoSEQ multiplex PCR; in TCRdb, only in-frame clones are kept and a portion is missing. The sample contains 290,000 or so clones, around 90% of which appear only once. Sequencing was done on a sample of PBMCs or T cells enriched from blood (not recorded which). The receptors stem from a woman aged 25 to 39 who had recovered from COVID-19.

The chain uses TRBV2 and TRBJ1-1, with 9 nucleotides matching TRBD1. This CDR3 spans 16 amino acids. With 5 bases clipped from V and 0 bases from J, the junction kept 7 bases outside the gene matches. Germline V lookup: CDR1 SNHLY, CDR2 FYNNEI. The CDR3 nucleotides read TGTGCCAGCAGTTCACGGGACAGGGTGGTGAACACTGAAGCTTTCTTT. Translated: CASSSRDRVVNTEAFF.

The sample holds a few counts of this clone. V is TRBV30 and J is TRBJ1-2, with 7 nucleotides matching TRBD1. With V trimmed by 6 bases and J by 2 bases, 12 bases remained unmatched. Germline V CDR1 and CDR2: GTSNPN, SVGIG (reference sequence). The CDR3 contains 15 residues. CDR3 nucleotide sequence: TGTGCCTGCAGGGACAGCAAAGCCTCAAACTATGGCTACACCTTC. Translated: CACRDSKASNYGYTF. Full variable domain (rest looked up from reference TRBV30 and TRBJ1-2): SQTIHQWPATLVQPVGSPLSLECTVEGTSNPNLYWYRQAAGRGLQLLFYSVGIGQISSEVPQNLSASRPQDRQFILSSKKLLLSDSGFYLCACRDSKASNYGYTFGSGTRLTVV.

The sample holds one count of this clone. The CDR3 here is CASSSSGTGDEKLFF. CDR3 bases: TGTGCCAGCAGCTCCTCCGGGACAGGGGATGAAAAACTGTTTTTT. The gene calls are TRBV7-6 and TRBJ1-4; 10 bases are a match to TRBD1. Germline V CDR1 and CDR2: SGHVS, FNYEAQ. The CDR3 runs to 15 residues. The V gene end was trimmed by 4 bases and the J gene end by 6 bases; junction bases not matched to a gene: 5.

The V call is TRBV2, the J call TRBJ1-1; TRBD1 aligns across 11 bases. This CDR3 comprises 18 residues. Trimming at V came to 2 bases and at J to 4 bases, leaving 12 bases not matched to a gene. Germline loops: CDR1 SNHLY, CDR2 FYNNEI. CDR3 nucleotide sequence: TGTGCCAGCAGTGAAAGCTTCCCGGGACAGGGGGTGACCACTGAAGCTTTCTTT. Protein: CASSESFPGQGVTTEAFF.

There are a few counts of this clone. The V call is TRBV19, the J call TRBJ1-2; 10 bases map to TRBD1. V lost 4 bases to trimming and J lost 5 bases; unmatched junction nucleotides: 10. The CDR3 runs 16 residues. Germline V gene lookup returns CDR1 LNHDA and CDR2 SQIVND (reference sequence). The CDR3 loop is CASSTTLGTGVYGYTF. In DNA, the CDR3 is TGTGCCAGTAGTACTACCCTCGGGACAGGGGTATATGGCTACACCTTC.

The rearrangement links TRBV19 to TRBJ1-6; TRBD1 matches at 9 bases. Germline V lookup: CDR1 LNHDA, CDR2 SQIVND (reference sequence). This CDR3 is built from 14 residues. After removal of 4 bases from V and 7 bases from J, the junction contained 2 bases not matched to a gene. The CDR3 reads CASSKDRGNSPLHF. The CDR3 DNA sequence: TGTGCCAGTAGTAAAGACAGGGGGAATTCACCCCTCCACTTT. Filled out from reference TRBV19 and TRBJ1-6, the complete variable domain reads DGGITQSPKYLFRKEGQNVTLSCEQNLNHDAMYWYRQDPGQGLRLIYYSQIVNDFQKGDIAEGYSVSREKKESFPLTVTSAQKNPTAFYLCASSKDRGNSPLHFGNGTRLTVT.

The chain combines TRBV6-5 with TRBJ1-1, with D perhaps matching TRBD1 (5 bases). Germline CDR1 reads MNHEY; CDR2 reads SVGAGI. This CDR3 spans 14 amino acids. V was pared by 0 bases and J by 5 bases, with 10 bases between. CDR3 DNA sequence: TGTGCCAGCAGTTACTCGGCGGGACGGACTGAAGCTTTCTTT. Its protein product is CASSYSAGRTEAFF.

The V call is TRBV4-1, the J call TRBJ1-5, with D possibly matching TRBD1 (5 bases). V lost 4 bases and J 5 bases, leaving 15 bases between the germline ends. This CDR3 has 15 residues. CDR1 and CDR2 (germline): MGHRA, YSYEKL. The CDR3 protein is CASSLWGEGDQPQHF. CDR3 coding DNA: TGCGCCAGCAGCCTTTGGGGGGAAGGGGATCAGCCCCAGCATTTT.

The chain is built from TRBV27 and TRBJ1-5, with a tentative D call TRBD1 (5 bases). Germline assignment: CDR1 MNHEY and CDR2 SMNVEV (reference sequence). V lost 2 bases, J lost 6 bases, and 14 bases lay in between. The CDR3 has 15 amino acids. CDR3 coding DNA: TGTGCCAGCAGTTTAATGGCTCAGGGCAGTCAGCCCCAGCATTTT. It yields the protein CASSLMAQGSQPQHF.

The chain employs TRBV28 and TRBJ1-1; D remains unclear. Germline V gene lookup returns CDR1 MDHEN and CDR2 SYDVKM. The CDR3 is made up of 12 amino acids. V lost 3 bases, J lost 4 bases, and 6 bases lay in between. Here the CDR3 reads CASSFSATEAFF. The DNA for the CDR3 is TGTGCCAGCAGTTTTAGCGCCACTGAAGCTTTCTTT.

V gene TRBV5-4 combines with J gene TRBJ1-2; maybe TRBD1 (5 bases). V shed 4 bases and J shed 0 bases, with 16 bases lying between them. Germline V gives CDR1 SGHNT, CDR2 YYREEE (reference sequence). This CDR3 has 16 amino acids. Written as DNA, the CDR3 is TGTGCCAGCAGCCTCCTAAGGGGTCGTACTAACTATGGCTACACCTTC. This encodes CASSLLRGRTNYGYTF.

The chain couples TRBV2 to TRBJ1-1, with a possible D match to TRBD1 (5 bases). The CDR3 runs 13 residues. V was trimmed by 6 bases and J by 0 bases, leaving 8 bases between them. Germline lookup yields CDR1 SNHLY and CDR2 FYNNEI. The chain's CDR3 is CASRGDLNTEAFF. The CDR3 bases are TGTGCCAGCAGAGGGGACTTGAACACTGAAGCTTTCTTT.

J is TRBJ1-2 and V is TRBV24-1; the D gene is possibly TRBD1 (6 bases). Germline CDR1 and CDR2: KGHDR and SFDVKD. V shed 5 bases and J shed 4 bases, with 19 bases lying between them. The CDR3 has 16 amino acids. CDR3 sequence reads: CATSGFSDSRSYGYTF. CDR3 DNA: TGTGCCACCAGTGGCTTCTCGGACAGCCGCTCCTATGGCTACACCTTC.

The genes are TRBV7-2 and TRBJ2-7; 10 bases are a match to TRBD2. V shed 4 bases and J 5 bases; nucleotides not matched to a gene: 20. The germline V gene has CDR1 SGHTA and CDR2 FQGNSA. The CDR3 consists of 19 residues. Written as DNA, the CDR3 is TGTGCCAGCAGCTCCACGATACCTCGAGCGGGAGGGCCAGTGAACGAGCAGTACTTC. It codes for CASSSTIPRAGGPVNEQYF.

The chain joins TRBV4-2 to TRBJ1-2; D not resolved. This CDR3 region has 15 residues. The V gene's germline CDR1 is LGHNA and CDR2 YNFKEQ. V was shortened by 1 base and J by 1 base, with 10 bases between the two germline ends. The CDR3 loop is CASSQVSGDNYGYTF. The CDR3 DNA follows: TGTGCCAGCAGCCAAGTTTCGGGAGATAACTATGGCTACACCTTC.

This chain connects TRBV11-2 to TRBJ1-1; D is possibly TRBD1 (5 bases). The CDR3 runs 15 residues. The germline gives CDR1 SGHAT, CDR2 FQNNGV. Between the trimmed V and J ends, which lost 5 bases and 5 bases, there was a span of 18 bases. The CDR3 region is CASSPRLGGVTEAFF. Here the CDR3 DNA reads TGTGCCAGCAGCCCCCGATTGGGGGGAGTAACTGAAGCTTTCTTT.

The gene calls are TRBV7-2 and TRBJ1-6; TRBD1 aligns across 8 bases. J lost 6 bases, V lost 4 bases, and 8 bases had no gene match. Germline V gene data show CDR1 as SGHTA and CDR2 as FQGNSA. The CDR3 covers 16 residues. The CDR3 loop reads CASSSRVGQGNSPLHF. The CDR3, as DNA: TGTGCCAGCAGCTCCAGGGTAGGACAGGGTAATTCACCCCTCCACTTT.

The CDR3 DNA sequence: TGCAGCGTTGGATCCCCGGGAGGGTGGACTAATGAAAAACTGTTTTTT. It is translated as CSVGSPGGWTNEKLFF. The V gene is TRBV29-1, the J gene TRBJ1-4; D gene unclear. The CDR3 runs 16 residues. Trimming cost V 4 bases and J 2 bases, with 17 bases left between them. Germline values: CDR1 SQVTM, CDR2 ANQGSEA.

CDR3 in amino acids: CASSKPDRNNQPQHF. The CDR3 bases are TGTGCCAGCAGTAAACCGGACAGAAACAATCAGCCCCAGCATTTT. V is TRBV28 and J is TRBJ1-5; TRBD1 is a possible D gene (6 bases). The germline V gene encodes CDR1 MDHEN and CDR2 SYDVKM. V lost 5 bases and J lost 3, with 14 bases in between. The CDR3 contains 15 residues.

The J gene is TRBJ2-3, the V gene TRBV12-3 or TRBV12-4; no clear D gene. Trimming took off 5 bases at V and 8 bases at J, with 11 bases between the two ends. The CDR3 is made up of 12 amino acids. CDR3 nucleotides: TGTGCCAGCAGTCCCGCGTCTGTTACGCAGTATTTT. Translated, it gives CASSPASVTQYF.